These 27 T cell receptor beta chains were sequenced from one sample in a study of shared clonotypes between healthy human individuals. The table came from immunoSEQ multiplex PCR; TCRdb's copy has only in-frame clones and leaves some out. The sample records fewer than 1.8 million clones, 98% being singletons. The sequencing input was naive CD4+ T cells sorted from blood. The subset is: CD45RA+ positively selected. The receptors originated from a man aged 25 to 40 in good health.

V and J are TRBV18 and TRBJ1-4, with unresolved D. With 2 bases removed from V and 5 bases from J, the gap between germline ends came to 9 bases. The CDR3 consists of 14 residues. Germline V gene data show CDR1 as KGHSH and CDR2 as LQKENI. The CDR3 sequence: CASSPVPENEKLFF. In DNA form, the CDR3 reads TGTGCCAGCTCACCAGTACCAGAAAATGAAAAACTGTTTTTT.

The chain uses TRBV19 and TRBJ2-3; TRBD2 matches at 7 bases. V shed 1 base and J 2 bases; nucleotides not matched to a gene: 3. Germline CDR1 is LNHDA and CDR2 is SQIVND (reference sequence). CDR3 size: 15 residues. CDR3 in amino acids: CASSIGSGATDTQYF. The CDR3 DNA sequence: TGTGCCAGTAGTATAGGCAGCGGGGCCACAGATACGCAGTATTTT.

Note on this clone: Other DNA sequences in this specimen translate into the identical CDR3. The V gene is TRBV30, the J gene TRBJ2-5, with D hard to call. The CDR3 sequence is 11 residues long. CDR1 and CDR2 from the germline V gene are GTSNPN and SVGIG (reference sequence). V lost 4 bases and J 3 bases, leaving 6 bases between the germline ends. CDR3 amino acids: CAWTAKETQYF. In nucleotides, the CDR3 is TGTGCCTGGACAGCGAAAGAGACCCAGTACTTC.

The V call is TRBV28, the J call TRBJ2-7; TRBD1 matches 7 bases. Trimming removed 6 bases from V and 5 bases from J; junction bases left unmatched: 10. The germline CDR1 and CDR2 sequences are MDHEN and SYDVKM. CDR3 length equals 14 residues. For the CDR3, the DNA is TGTGCCAGCAGCCGGGACAGACACCGTCACGAGCAGTACTTC. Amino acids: CASSRDRHRHEQYF.

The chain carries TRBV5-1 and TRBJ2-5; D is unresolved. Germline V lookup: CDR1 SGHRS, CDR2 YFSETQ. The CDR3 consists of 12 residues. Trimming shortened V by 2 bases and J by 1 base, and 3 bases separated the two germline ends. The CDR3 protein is CASSFVQETQYF. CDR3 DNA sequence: TGCGCCAGCAGCTTCGTCCAAGAGACCCAGTACTTC.

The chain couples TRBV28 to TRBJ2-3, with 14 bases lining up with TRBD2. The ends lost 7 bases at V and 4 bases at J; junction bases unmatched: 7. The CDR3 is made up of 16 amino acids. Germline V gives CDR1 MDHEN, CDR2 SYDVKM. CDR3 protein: CASTLTSGRGADTQYF. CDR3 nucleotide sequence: TGTGCCAGCACCCTGACTAGCGGGAGGGGCGCAGATACGCAGTATTTT.

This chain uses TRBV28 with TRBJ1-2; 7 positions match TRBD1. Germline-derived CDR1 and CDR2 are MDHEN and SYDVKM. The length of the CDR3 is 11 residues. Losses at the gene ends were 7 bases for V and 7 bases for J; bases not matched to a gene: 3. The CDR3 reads CASNRGSGYTF. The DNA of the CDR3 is TGTGCCAGCAACAGGGGTAGTGGCTACACCTTC.

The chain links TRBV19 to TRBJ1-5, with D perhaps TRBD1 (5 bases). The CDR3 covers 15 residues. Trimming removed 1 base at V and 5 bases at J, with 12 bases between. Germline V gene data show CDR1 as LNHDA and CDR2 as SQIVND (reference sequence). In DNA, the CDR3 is TGTGCCAGTAGTATAGTTGAGAAAGGGGATCAGCCCCAGCATTTT. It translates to CASSIVEKGDQPQHF.

The CDR3 DNA sequence: TGCGCCAGCAGCTTCGAAAGGACTAGTGAAACCGGGGAGCTGTTTTTT. Translating it yields CASSFERTSETGELFF. This rearrangement joins TRBV5-1 to TRBJ2-2; TRBD2 aligns across 7 bases. The CDR3 consists of 16 residues. Germline CDR1 SGHRS, CDR2 YFSETQ. Germline trimming cut 2 bases from V and 5 bases from J; bases unmatched to any gene: 9.

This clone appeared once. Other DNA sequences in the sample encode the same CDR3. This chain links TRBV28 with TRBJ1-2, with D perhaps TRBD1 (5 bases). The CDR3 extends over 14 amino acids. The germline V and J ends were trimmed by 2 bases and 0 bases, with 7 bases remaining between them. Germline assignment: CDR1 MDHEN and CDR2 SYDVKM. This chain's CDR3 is CASSLEGPNYGYTF. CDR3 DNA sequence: TGTGCCAGCAGTTTAGAGGGACCTAACTATGGCTACACCTTC.

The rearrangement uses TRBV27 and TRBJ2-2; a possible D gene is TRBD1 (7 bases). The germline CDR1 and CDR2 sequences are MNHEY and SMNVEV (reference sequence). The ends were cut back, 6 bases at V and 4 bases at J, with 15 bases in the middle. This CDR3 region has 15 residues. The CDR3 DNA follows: TGTGCCAGCAGATACAACAGGGGAGGCACCGGGGAGCTGTTTTTT. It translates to CASRYNRGGTGELFF.

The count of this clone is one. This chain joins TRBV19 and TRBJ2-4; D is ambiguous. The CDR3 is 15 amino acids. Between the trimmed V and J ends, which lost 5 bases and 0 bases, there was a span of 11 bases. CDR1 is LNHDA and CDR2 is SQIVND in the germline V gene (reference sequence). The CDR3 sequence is CASSARQIAKNIQYF. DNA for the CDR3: TGTGCCAGTAGTGCCAGACAAATAGCCAAAAACATTCAGTACTTC. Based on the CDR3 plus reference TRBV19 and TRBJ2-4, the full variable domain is DGGITQSPKYLFRKEGQNVTLSCEQNLNHDAMYWYRQDPGQGLRLIYYSQIVNDFQKGDIAEGYSVSREKKESFPLTVTSAQKNPTAFYLCASSARQIAKNIQYFGAGTRLSVL.

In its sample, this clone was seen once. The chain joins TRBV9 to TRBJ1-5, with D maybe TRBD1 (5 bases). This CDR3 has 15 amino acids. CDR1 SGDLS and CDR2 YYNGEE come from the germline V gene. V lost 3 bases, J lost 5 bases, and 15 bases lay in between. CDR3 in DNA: TGTGCCAGCAGCGGAACCGGGACGCGCGATCAGCCCCAGCATTTT. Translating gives CASSGTGTRDQPQHF.

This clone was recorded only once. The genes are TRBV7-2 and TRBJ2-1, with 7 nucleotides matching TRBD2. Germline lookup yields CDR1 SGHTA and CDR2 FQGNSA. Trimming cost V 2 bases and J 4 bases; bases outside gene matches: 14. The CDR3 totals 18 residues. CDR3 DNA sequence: TGTGCCAGCAGCTTAATACGGCGTGGTCTAGCGGTATACAATGAGCAGTTCTTC. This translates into CASSLIRRGLAVYNEQFF.

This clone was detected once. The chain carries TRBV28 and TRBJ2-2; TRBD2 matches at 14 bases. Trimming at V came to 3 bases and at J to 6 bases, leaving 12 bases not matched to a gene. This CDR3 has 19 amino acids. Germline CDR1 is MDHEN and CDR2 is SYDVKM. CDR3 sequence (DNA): TGTGCCAGCAGTTTTTCCTCGGGACTAGCGGGAGATTTTCCCGGGGAGCTGTTTTTT. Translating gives CASSFSSGLAGDFPGELFF.

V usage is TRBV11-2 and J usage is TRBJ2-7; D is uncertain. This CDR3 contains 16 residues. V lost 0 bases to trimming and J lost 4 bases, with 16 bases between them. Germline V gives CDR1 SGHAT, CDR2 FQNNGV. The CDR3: CASSLDESASRYEQYF. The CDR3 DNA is TGTGCCAGCAGCTTAGATGAGTCAGCCTCCCGGTACGAGCAGTACTTC. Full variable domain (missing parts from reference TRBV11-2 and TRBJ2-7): EAGVAQSPRYKIIEKRQSVAFWCNPISGHATLYWYQQILGQGPKLLIQFQNNGVVDDSQLPKDRFSAERLKGVDSTLKIQPAKLEDSAVYLCASSLDESASRYEQYFGPGTRLTVT.

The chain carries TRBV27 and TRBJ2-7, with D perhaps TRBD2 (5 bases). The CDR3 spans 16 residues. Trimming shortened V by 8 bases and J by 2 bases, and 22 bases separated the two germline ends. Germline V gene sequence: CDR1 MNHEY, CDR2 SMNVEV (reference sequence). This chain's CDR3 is CASSLDRRGLTYEQYF. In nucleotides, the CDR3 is TGTGCCAGCTCACTTGATCGGCGAGGGCTAACCTACGAGCAGTACTTC.

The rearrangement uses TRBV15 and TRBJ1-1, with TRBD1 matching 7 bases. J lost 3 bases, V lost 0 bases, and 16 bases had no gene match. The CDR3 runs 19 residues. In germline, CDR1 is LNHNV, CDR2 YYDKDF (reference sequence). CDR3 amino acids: CATSRDRVRGLIPYTEAFF. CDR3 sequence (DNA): TGTGCCACCAGCAGAGATCGGGTTAGGGGGCTGATTCCGTACACTGAAGCTTTCTTT.

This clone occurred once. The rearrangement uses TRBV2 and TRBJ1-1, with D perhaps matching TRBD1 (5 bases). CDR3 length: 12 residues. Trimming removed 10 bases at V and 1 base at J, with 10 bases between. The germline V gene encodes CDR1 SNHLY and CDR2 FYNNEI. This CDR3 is CATRDGNTEAFF. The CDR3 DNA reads TGTGCCACCCGGGACGGGAACACTGAAGCTTTCTTT.

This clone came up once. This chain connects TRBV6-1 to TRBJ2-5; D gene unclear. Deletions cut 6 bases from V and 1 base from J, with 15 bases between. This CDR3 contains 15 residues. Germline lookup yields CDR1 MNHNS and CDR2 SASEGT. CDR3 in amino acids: CASRSPVFVQETQYF. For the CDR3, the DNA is TGTGCCAGCAGAAGTCCGGTCTTTGTCCAAGAGACCCAGTACTTC.

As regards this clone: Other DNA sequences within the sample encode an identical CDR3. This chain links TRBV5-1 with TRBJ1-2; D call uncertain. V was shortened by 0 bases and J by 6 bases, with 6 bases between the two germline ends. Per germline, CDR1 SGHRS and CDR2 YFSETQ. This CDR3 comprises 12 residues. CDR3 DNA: TGCGCCAGCAGCTTGGAAGGGAATGGCTACACCTTC. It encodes CASSLEGNGYTF.

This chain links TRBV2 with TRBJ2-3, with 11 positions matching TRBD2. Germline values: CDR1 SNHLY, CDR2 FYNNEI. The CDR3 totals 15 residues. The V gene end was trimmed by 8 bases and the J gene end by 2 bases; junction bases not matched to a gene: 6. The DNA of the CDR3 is TGTGCCAGCGATCGACTAGCGGGGTCCACAGATACGCAGTATTTT. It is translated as CASDRLAGSTDTQYF.

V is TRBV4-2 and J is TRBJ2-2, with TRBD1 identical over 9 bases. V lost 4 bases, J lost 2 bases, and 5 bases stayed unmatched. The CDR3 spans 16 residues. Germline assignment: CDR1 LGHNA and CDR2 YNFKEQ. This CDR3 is CASSLDRGTNTGELFF. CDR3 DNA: TGTGCCAGCAGCCTGGACAGGGGAACAAACACCGGGGAGCTGTTTTTT.

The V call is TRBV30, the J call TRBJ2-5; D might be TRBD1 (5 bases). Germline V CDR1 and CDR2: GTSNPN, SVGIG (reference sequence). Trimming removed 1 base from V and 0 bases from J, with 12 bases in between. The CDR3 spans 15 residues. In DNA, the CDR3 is TGTGCCTGGAGTGGGACAACCCAATACCAAGAGACCCAGTACTTC. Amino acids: CAWSGTTQYQETQYF.

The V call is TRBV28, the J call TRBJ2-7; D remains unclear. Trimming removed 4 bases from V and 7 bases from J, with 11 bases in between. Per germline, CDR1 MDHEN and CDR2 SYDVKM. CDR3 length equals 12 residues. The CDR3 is CASSSMMVEQYF. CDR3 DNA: TGTGCCAGCAGTTCTATGATGGTGGAGCAGTACTTC.

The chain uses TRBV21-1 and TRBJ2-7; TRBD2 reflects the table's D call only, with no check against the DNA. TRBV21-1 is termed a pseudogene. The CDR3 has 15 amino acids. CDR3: CASSHPSGRNSEQYF. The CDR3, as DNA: TGTGCCAGCAGCCACCCTAGCGGGAGAAATTCCGAGCAGTACTTC.

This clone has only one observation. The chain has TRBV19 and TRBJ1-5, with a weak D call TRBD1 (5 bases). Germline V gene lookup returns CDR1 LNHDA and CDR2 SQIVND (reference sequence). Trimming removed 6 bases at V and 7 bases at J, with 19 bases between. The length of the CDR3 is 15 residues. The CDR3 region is CASSFSQGRGQPQHF. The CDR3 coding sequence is TGTGCCAGTAGCTTCTCTCAGGGTCGAGGGCAGCCCCAGCATTTT.